What follows describes a single TCR beta chain. The target antigen is unknown. The record originates from a study of cytomegalovirus exposure and HLA in healthy donors. The CDR3 spans 14 residues. From germline, CDR1 is SGHRS and CDR2 YFSETQ. With 4 bases clipped from V and 10 bases from J, the junction kept 8 bases outside the gene matches. TCRdb keeps only in-frame clones here, not all; method: immunoSEQ multiplex PCR. The repertoire holds some 200,000 clones, with 80% to 85% as singletons. Study observations and caveats: Three chains linked to CMV were shown in vitro to be specific for CMV antigens. TCR beta chains numbering some 150 were designated cytomegalovirus-associated. Later, an analysis found that TCR clusters from the first cohort tended to co-occur in the 120 or so validation repertoires. The classifier was said to identify cytomegalovirus status with high specificity and sensitivity.

V is TRBV5-1 and J is TRBJ1-4; 9 nucleotides align to TRBD1. The specimen sequenced was PBMCs. This sequence was found in a woman under 30 in good health and CMV-seropositive. CDR3 loop: CASSVGQGYGKLFF. CDR3 in DNA: TGCGCCAGCAGCGTCGGACAGGGGTATGGAAAACTGTTTTTT.